The 8 T cell receptor beta chains presented below share a single source sample, sequenced in a study of T cell changes during pregnancy in multiple sclerosis (dated by TCRdb to the late 2010s). The library was obtained by the immunoSEQ multiplex PCR assay. TCRdb took this table from immuneACCESS and kept in-frame rearrangements with V and J called. Such tables lack part of the clones; where checked against another copy, unresolved V genes explain under half of the gap, and the rest is unexplained. The sample has about 110,000 clones on record, approximately 90% of them singletons. The ten most abundant clones make up 1.6% of the sample. This specimen consisted of peripheral blood, obtained after pregnancy. The origin of the receptors is a female donor with multiple sclerosis, enrolled in a pregnancy study.

V gene TRBV5-8 combines with J gene TRBJ2-1; TRBD1 aligns across 7 bases. The V gene's germline CDR1 is SGHTS and CDR2 YDEGEE. There are 14 residues in the CDR3. Germline trimming cut 5 bases from V and 2 bases from J; bases unmatched to any gene: 4. CDR3 nucleotides: TGTGCCAGCAGAAGGGACAGCACCTACAATGAGCAGTTCTTC. Residues: CASRRDSTYNEQFF.

V gene TRBV25-1 combines with J gene TRBJ2-7, with TRBD1 identical over 10 bases. The CDR3 has 16 amino acids. Germline CDR1 MGHDK, CDR2 SYGVNS. V shed 2 bases and J 5 bases; nucleotides not matched to a gene: 9. In DNA form, the CDR3 reads TGTGCCAGCAGTGAAAAGAAATGGGACAGGGGCCACGAGCAGTACTTC. Translating it yields CASSEKKWDRGHEQYF.

This chain uses TRBV7-9 with TRBJ2-2, with a weak D call TRBD1 (6 bases). CDR1 is SEHNR, CDR2 FQNEAQ, per germline (reference sequence). V was trimmed by 5 bases and J by 9 bases, leaving 13 bases between them. The CDR3 loop spans 13 amino acids. The CDR3, as DNA: TGTGCCAGCAGCCCCGCACGGGACAGGGAGCTGTTTTTT. Its protein is CASSPARDRELFF.

The chain couples TRBV2 to TRBJ2-3, with 7 bases that match TRBD1. CDR1 and CDR2 (germline): SNHLY, FYNNEI. The CDR3 extends over 13 amino acids. V was clipped by 3 bases and J by 3 bases; unmatched bases: 0. This CDR3 is CASSDRGTDTQYF. CDR3 DNA: TGTGCCAGCAGTGACAGGGGGACAGATACGCAGTATTTT.

V and J are TRBV27 and TRBJ2-7; 11 bases map to TRBD2. Unmatched junction bases numbered 4, after V lost 6 bases and J lost 0 bases. This CDR3 contains 15 residues. CDR1 and CDR2 (germline): MNHEY, SMNVEV (reference sequence). CDR3 bases: TGTGCCAGCAGCCCGGGACTAGCGGCCTCCTACGAGCAGTACTTC. Amino acids: CASSPGLAASYEQYF.

In its sample, this clone was seen once. The chain links TRBV7-8 to TRBJ2-7; 11 bases are a match to TRBD2. CDR3 length: 17 residues. V dropped 0 bases and J dropped 1; count of bases not matched to a gene: 5. The germline gives CDR1 SGHVS, CDR2 FQNEAQ. The CDR3 coding sequence is TGTGCCAGCAGCTTAGCAAGCGGACTAGCGGGTTCCTACGAGCAGTACTTC. Its protein is CASSLASGLAGSYEQYF. The variable domain in full, with the rest retrieved from reference TRBV7-8 and TRBJ2-7, is GAGVSQSPRYKVAKRGQDVALRCDPISGHVSLFWYQQALGQGPEFLTYFQNEAQLDKSGLPSDRFFAERPEGSVSTLKIQRTQQEDSAVYLCASSLASGLAGSYEQYFGPGTRLTVT.

J is TRBJ1-1 and V is TRBV18, with D unresolved. Per the germline V gene, CDR1 is KGHSH and CDR2 is LQKENI. Trimming took 2 bases from V and 7 from J, leaving 17 bases between them. The CDR3 is made up of 15 amino acids. In nucleotides, the CDR3 is TGTGCCAGCTCACCAGTGATGTCAAAAACCAGTGAAGCTTTCTTT. It is translated as CASSPVMSKTSEAFF.

This rearrangement joins TRBV21-1 to TRBJ1-3; TRBD1 reflects the table's D call only, with no check against the DNA. TRBV21-1 counts as a pseudogene. The length of the CDR3 is 17 residues. CDR3 region: CASSKRDRANRGNTIYF. CDR3 in DNA: TGTGCCAGCAGCAAAAGGGACAGGGCAAATAGGGGAAACACCATATATTTT.